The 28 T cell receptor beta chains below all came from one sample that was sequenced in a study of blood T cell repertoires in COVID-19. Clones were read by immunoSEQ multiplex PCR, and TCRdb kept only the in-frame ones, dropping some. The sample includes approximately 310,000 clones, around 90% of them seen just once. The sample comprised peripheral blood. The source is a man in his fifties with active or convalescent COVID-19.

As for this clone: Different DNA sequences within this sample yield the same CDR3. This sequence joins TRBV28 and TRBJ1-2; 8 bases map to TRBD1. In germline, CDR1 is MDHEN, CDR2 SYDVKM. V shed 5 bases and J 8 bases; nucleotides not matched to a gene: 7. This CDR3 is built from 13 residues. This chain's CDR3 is CASSVGQGYGYTF. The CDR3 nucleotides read TGTGCCAGCAGTGTTGGACAGGGTTACGGCTACACCTTC.

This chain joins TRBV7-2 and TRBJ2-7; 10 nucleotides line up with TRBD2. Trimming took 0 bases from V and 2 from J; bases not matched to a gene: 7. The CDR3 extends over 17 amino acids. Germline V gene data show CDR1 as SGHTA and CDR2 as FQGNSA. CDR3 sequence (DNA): TGTGCCAGCAGCTTAGCCCCTAGCGGGAGAACAGCCTACGAGCAGTACTTC. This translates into CASSLAPSGRTAYEQYF.

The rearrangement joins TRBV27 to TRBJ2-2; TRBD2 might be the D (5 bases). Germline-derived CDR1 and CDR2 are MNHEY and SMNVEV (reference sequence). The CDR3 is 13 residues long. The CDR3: CATRLAGTGELFF. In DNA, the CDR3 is TGTGCTACGCGGCTAGCCGGTACCGGGGAGCTGTTTTTT.

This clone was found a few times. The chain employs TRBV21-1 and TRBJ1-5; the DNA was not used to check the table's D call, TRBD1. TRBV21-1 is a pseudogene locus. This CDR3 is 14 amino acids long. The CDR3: CASPTAGLYQPQHF. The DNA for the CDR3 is TGTGCCAGCCCCACGGCAGGCTTATATCAGCCCCAGCATTTT.

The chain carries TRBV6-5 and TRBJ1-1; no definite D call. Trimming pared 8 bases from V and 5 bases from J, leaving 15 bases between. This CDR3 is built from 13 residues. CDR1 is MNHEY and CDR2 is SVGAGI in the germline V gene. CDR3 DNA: TGTGCCAGCTCTATGACGGGAGGAACTGAAGCTTTCTTT. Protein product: CASSMTGGTEAFF.

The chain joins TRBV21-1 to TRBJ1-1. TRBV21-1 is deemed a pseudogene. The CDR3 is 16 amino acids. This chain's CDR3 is CTSSERASGPNTEAFF. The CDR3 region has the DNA TGTACCAGCAGCGAGAGGGCCTCCGGTCCGAACACTGAAGCTTTCTTT.

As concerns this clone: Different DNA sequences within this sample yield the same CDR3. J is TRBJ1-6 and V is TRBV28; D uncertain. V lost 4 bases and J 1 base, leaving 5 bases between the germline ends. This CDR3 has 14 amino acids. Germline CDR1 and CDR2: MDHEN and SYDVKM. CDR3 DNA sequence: TGTGCCAGCAGTTCGGGGTCCTATAATTCACCCCTCCACTTT. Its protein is CASSSGSYNSPLHF.

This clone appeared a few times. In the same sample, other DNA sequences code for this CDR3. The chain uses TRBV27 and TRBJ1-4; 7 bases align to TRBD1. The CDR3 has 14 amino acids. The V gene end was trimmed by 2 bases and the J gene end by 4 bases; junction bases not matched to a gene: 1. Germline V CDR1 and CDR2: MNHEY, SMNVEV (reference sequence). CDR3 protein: CASSLRQGNEKLFF. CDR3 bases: TGTGCCAGCAGTTTACGACAGGGTAATGAAAAACTGTTTTTT.

The DNA of the CDR3 is TGTGCCAGCAGCGGTGGGTACGGGGAGACCCAGTACTTC. It yields the protein CASSGGYGETQYF. This chain joins TRBV6-5 and TRBJ2-5; no reliable D call. Germline V CDR1 and CDR2: MNHEY, SVGAGI. This CDR3 is built from 13 residues. The germline V and J ends were trimmed by 6 bases and 5 bases, with 13 bases remaining between them.

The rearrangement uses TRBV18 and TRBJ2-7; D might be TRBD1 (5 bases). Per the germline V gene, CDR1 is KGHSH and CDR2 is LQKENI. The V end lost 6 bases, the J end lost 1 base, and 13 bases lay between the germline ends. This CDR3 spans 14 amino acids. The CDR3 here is CASSRPGSSYEQYF. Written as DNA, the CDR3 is TGTGCCAGCTCGCGACCAGGGTCGTCCTACGAGCAGTACTTC. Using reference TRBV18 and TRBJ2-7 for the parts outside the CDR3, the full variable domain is NAGVMQNPRHLVRRRGQEARLRCSPMKGHSHVYWYRQLPEEGLKFMVYLQKENIIDESGMPKERFSAEFPKEGPSILRIQQVVRGDSAAYFCASSRPGSSYEQYFGPGTRLTVT.

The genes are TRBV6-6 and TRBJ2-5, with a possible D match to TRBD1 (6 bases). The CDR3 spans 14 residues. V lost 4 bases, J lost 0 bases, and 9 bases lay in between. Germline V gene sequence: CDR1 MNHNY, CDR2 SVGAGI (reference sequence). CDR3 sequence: CASSSQGNQETQYF. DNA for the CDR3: TGTGCCAGCAGTTCCCAGGGGAACCAAGAGACCCAGTACTTC.

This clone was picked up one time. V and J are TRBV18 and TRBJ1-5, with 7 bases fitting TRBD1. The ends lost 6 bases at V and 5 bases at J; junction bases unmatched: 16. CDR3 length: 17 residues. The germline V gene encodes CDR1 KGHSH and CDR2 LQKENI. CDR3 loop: CASSQSRGSTGDQPQHF. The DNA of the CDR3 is TGTGCCAGCTCCCAGTCGCGAGGTTCCACAGGGGATCAGCCCCAGCATTTT.

Written as DNA, the CDR3 is TGTGCCAGCAGCTTAGATCCCAGGGGGATGGGTAGCGGGGCCTCCTACGAGCAGTACTTC. Translation gives CASSLDPRGMGSGASYEQYF. The chain is built from TRBV11-3 and TRBJ2-7; D might be TRBD2 (8 bases). The length of the CDR3 is 20 residues. Looked up from germline, CDR1 is SGHNT and CDR2 is YENEEA. Trimming cost V 0 bases and J 0 bases, with 24 bases left between them.

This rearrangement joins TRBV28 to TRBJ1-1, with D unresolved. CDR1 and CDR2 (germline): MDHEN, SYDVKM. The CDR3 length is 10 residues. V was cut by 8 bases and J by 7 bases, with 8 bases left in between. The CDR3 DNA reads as TGTGCCAGCTTCGGGAATGAAGCTTTCTTT. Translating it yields CASFGNEAFF.

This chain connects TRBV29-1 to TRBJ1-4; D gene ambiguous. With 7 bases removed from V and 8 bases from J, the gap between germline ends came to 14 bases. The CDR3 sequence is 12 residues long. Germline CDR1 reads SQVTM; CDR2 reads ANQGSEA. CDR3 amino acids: CSAGRGREKLFF. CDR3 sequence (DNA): TGCAGCGCTGGAAGAGGGCGGGAAAAACTGTTTTTT.

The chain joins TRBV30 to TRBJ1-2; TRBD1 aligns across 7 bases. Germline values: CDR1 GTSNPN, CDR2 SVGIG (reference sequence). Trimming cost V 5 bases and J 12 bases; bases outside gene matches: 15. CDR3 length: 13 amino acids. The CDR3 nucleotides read TGTGCCTGGGCCGCGGGAGGCCGACAGGGCAACACCTTC. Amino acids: CAWAAGGRQGNTF.

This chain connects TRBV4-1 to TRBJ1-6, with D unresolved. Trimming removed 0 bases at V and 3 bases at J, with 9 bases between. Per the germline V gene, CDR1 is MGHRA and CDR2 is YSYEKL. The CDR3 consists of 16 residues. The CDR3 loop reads CASSQESVLYNSPLHF. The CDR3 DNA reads TGCGCCAGCAGCCAAGAGTCGGTTCTCTATAATTCACCCCTCCACTTT.

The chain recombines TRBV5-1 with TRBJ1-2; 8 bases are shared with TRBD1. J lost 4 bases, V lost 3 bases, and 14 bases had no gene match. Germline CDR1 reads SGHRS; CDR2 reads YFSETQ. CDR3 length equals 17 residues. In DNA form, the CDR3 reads TGCGCCAGCAGCTCAATACCCTCCGGGACAGGAAGCTATGGCTACACCTTC. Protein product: CASSSIPSGTGSYGYTF.

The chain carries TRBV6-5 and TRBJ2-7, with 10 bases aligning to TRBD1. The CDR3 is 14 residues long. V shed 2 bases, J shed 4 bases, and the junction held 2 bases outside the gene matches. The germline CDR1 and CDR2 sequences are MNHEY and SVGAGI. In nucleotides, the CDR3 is TGTGCCAGCAGTTACGGGACAGGGGATTACGAGCAGTACTTC. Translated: CASSYGTGDYEQYF.

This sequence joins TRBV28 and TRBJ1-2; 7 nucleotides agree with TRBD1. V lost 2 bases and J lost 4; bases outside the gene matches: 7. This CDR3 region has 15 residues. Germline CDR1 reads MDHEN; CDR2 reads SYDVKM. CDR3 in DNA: TGTGCCAGCAGTTTAGGACAGGCCACTACCTATGGCTACACCTTC. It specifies CASSLGQATTYGYTF.

CDR3 sequence reads: CASSATGTRWDYGYTF. CDR3 sequence (DNA): TGTGCCAGCAGCGCGACAGGAACCCGCTGGGACTATGGCTACACCTTC. V usage is TRBV7-2 and J usage is TRBJ1-2; D possibly corresponds to TRBD1 (6 bases). The CDR3 loop spans 16 amino acids. CDR1 is SGHTA, CDR2 FQGNSA, per germline. The germline V and J ends were trimmed by 5 bases and 3 bases, with 19 bases remaining between them.

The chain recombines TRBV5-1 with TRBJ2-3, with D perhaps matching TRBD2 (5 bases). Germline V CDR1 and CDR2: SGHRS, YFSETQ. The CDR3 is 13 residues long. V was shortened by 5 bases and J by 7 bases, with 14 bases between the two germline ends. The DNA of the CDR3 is TGCGCCAGCAGTTTTGGACTCGCGAATACGCAGTATTTT. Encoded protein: CASSFGLANTQYF.

The chain's CDR3 is CASSRGGRSTGELFF. The CDR3 DNA follows: TGTGCCAGCAGCCGAGGGGGTAGGAGCACCGGGGAGCTGTTTTTT. The chain has TRBV7-3 and TRBJ2-2, with D possibly being TRBD1 (6 bases). The CDR3 has 15 residues. CDR1 and CDR2 from the germline V gene are SGHTA and FQGTGA. V lost 5 bases and J lost 4, with 14 bases in between.

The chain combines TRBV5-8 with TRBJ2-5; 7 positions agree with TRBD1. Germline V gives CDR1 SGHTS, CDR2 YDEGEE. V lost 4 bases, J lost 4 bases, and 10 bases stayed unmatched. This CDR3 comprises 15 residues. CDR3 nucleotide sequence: TGTGCCAGCAGCAGGCCGACAGGGCAGGGAGAGACCCAGTACTTC. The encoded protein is CASSRPTGQGETQYF.

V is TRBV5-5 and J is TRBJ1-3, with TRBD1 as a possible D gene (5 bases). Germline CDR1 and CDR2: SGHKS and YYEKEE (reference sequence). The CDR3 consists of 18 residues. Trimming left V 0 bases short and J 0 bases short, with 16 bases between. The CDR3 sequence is CASSLGWGRQSSGNTIYF. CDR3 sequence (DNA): TGTGCCAGCAGCTTGGGGTGGGGCAGACAGAGCTCTGGAAACACCATATATTTT.

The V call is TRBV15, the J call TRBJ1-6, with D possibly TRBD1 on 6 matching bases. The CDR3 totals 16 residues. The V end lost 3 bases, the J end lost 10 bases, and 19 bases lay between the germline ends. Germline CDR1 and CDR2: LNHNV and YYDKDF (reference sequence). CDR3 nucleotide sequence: TGTGCCACCAGCAGTGGCTTTGGCAGGGGATTGTCACCCCTCCACTTT. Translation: CATSSGFGRGLSPLHF. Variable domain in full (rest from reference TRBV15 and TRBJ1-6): DAMVIQNPRYQVTQFGKPVTLSCSQTLNHNVMYWYQQKSSQAPKLLFHYYDKDFNNEADTPDNFQSRRPNTSFCFLDIRSPGLGDTAMYLCATSSGFGRGLSPLHFGNGTRLTVT.

The CDR3 region is CASSLPPAAPYGYTF. The DNA for the CDR3 is TGTGCCAGCAGCTTACCCCCCGCGGCCCCCTATGGCTACACCTTC. The rearrangement joins TRBV7-7 to TRBJ1-2; no clear D. Germline V gene data show CDR1 as SSHAT and CDR2 as FNYEAQ (reference sequence). The CDR3 sequence is 15 residues long. V lost 2 bases to trimming and J lost 4 bases, with 14 bases between them.

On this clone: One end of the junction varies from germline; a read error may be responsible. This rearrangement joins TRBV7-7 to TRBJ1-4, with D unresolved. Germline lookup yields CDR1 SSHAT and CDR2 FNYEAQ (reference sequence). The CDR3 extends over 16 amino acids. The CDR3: CASSLVAIATNEKLFF. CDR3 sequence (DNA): TGTGCTAGCAGCTTAGTCGCGATTGCAACTAATGAAAAACTGTTTTTT.